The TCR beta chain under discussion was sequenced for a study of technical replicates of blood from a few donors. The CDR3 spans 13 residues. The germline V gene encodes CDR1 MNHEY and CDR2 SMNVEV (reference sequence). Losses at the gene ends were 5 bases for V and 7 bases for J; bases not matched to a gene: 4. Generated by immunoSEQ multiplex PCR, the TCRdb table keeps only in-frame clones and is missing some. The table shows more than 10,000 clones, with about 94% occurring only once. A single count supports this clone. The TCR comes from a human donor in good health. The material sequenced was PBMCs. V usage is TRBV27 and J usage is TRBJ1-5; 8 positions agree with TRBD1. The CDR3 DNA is TGTGCCAGCAGTACCGACAGGGGACAGCCCCAGCATTTT. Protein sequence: CASSTDRGQPQHF.